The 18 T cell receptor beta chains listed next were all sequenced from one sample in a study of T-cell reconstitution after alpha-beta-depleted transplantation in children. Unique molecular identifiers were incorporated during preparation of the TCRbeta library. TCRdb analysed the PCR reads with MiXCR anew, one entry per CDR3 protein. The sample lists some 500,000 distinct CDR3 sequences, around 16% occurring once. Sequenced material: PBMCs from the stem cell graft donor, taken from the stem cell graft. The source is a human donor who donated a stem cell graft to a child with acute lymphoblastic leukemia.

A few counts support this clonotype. CDR3 DNA: TGTGCCAGCAGCGCCACCCTGGGTCGAGGCTACACCTTC. Translated: CASSATLGRGYTF. The rearrangement joins TRBV9 to TRBJ1-2; D unclear. Between the trimmed V and J ends, which lost 3 bases and 8 bases, there was a span of 14 bases. Germline V gene data show CDR1 as SGDLS and CDR2 as YYNGEE. The CDR3 totals 13 residues. The full variable domain, in which reference TRBV9 and TRBJ1-2 provide the parts outside the CDR3, is DSGVTQTPKHLITATGQRVTLRCSPRSGDLSVYWYQQSLDQGLQFLIQYYNGEERAKGNILERFSAQQFPDLHSELNLSSLELGDSALYFCASSATLGRGYTFGSGTRLTVV.

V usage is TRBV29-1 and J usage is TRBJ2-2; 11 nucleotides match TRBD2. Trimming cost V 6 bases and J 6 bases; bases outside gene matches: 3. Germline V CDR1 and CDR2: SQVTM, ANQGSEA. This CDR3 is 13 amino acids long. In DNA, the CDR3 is TGCAGCGTGGGACTAGCGGCCTCCGGGGAGCTGTTTTTT. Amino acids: CSVGLAASGELFF.

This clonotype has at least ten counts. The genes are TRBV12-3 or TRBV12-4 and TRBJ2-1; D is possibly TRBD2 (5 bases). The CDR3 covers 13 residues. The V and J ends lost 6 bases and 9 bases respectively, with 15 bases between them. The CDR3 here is CASSLATGIEQFF. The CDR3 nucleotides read TGTGCCAGCAGCCTGGCGACCGGGATTGAGCAGTTCTTC.

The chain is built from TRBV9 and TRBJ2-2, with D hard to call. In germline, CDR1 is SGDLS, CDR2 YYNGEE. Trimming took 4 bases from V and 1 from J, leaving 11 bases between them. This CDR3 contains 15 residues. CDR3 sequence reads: CASSPLIVNTGELFF. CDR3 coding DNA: TGTGCCAGCAGCCCGCTGATTGTGAACACCGGGGAGCTGTTTTTT.

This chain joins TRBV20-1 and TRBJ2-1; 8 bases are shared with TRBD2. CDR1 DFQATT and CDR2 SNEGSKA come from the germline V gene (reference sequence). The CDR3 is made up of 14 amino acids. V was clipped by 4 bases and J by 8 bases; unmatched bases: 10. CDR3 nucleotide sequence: TGCAGTGCTAAGGCGGGAGGATCTACCTATGAGCAGTTCTTC. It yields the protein CSAKAGGSTYEQFF.

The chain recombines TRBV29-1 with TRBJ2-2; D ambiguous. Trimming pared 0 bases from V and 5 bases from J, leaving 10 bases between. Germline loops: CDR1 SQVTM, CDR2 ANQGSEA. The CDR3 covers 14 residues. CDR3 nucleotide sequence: TGCAGCGTTGAAGAAGTCGGAAGGACCGGGGAGCTGTTTTTT. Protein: CSVEEVGRTGELFF.

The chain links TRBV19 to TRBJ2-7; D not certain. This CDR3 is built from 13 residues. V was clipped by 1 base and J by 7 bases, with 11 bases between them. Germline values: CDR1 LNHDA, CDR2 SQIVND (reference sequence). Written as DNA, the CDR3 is TGTGCCAGTAGTATAGGACTCTTGAGAGAGCAGTACTTC. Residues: CASSIGLLREQYF.

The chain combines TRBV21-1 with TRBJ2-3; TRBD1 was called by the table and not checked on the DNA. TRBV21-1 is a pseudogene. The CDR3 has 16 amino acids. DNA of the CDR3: TGTGCCAGCATCCATGCCCCCGGACTAGCGCAGGATACGCAGTATTTT. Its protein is CASIHAPGLAQDTQYF.

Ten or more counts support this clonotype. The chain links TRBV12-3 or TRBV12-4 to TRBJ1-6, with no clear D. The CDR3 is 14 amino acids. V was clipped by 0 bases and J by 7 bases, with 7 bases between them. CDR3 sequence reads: CASSLALGNSPLHF. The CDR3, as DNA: TGTGCCAGCAGTTTAGCGCTTGGCAATTCACCCCTCCACTTT.

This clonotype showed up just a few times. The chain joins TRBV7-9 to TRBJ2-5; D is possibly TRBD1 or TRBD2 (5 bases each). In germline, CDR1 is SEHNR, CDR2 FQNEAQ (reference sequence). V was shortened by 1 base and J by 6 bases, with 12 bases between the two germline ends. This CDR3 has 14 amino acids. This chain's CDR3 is CASSLGGRRKTQYF. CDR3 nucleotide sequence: TGTGCCAGCAGCTTAGGGGGACGGCGGAAGACCCAGTACTTC.

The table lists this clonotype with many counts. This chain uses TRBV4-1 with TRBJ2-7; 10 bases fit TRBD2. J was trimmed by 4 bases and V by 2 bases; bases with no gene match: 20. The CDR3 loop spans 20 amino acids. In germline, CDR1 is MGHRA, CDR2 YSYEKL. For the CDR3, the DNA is TGCGCCAGCAGCCAACTACACGGGCAACTTTTACCGGGACTAGCGTACGAGCAGTACTTC. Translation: CASSQLHGQLLPGLAYEQYF.

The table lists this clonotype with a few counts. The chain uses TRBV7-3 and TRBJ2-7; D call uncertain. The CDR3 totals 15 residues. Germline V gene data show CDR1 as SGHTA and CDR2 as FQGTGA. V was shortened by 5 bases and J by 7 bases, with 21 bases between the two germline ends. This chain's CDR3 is CASSPTMPGPLEQYF. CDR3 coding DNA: TGTGCCAGCAGCCCTACTATGCCCGGCCCCCTAGAGCAGTACTTC.

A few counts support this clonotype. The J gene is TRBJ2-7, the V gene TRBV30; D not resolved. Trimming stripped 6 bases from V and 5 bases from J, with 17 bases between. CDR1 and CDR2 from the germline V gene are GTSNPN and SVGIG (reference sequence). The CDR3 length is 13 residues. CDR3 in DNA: TGTGCCTGTGCGAGAGTACCCTCGGACGAGCAGTACTTC. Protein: CACARVPSDEQYF.

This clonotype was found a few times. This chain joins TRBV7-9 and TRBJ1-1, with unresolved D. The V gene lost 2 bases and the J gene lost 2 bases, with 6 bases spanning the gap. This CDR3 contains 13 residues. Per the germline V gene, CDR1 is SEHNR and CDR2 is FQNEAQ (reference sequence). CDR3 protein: CASSLRDNTEAFF. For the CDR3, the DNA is TGTGCCAGCAGCTTAAGGGATAACACTGAAGCTTTCTTT.

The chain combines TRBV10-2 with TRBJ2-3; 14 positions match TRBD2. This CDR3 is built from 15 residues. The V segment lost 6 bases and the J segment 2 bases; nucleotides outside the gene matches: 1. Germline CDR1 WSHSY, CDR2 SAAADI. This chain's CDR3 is CASRTSGRATDTQYF. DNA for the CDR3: TGCGCCAGCAGGACTAGCGGGAGGGCCACAGATACGCAGTATTTT.

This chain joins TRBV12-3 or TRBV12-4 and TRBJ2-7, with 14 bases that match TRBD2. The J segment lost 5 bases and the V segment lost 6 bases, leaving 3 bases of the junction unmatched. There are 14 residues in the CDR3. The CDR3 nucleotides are TGTGCCAGCAGCAAGACTAGCGGGAGGGACGAGCAGTACTTC. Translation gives CASSKTSGRDEQYF.

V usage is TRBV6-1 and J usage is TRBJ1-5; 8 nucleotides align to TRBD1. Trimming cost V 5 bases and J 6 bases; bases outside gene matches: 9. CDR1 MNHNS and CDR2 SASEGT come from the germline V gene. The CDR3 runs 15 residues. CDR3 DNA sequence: TGTGCCAGCAGTAGAACCGGGACAGGAGGTCAGCCCCAGCATTTT. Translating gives CASSRTGTGGQPQHF.

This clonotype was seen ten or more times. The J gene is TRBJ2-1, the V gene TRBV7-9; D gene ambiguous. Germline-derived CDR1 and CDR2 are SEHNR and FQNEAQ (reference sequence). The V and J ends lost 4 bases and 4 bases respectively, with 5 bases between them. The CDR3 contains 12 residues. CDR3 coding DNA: TGTGCCAGCAGCTCGGAATACAATGAGCAGTTCTTC. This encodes CASSSEYNEQFF.